Following are 15 T cell receptor beta chains from one sample sequenced in a study of cytomegalovirus exposure and HLA in healthy donors. The primer mix had 60 Vbeta and 13 Jbeta primers. The repertoire was sequenced with immunoSEQ multiplex PCR; TCRdb's copy has only in-frame clones and lacks some. The data contain about 190,000 clones, about 80% of them seen just once; the ten biggest clones take up 0.9% to 1.2%. The sequenced material came from PBMCs. Receptor source: a woman between 35 and 50 years old in good health and CMV-seronegative.

The chain is built from TRBV19 and TRBJ2-3, with D perhaps TRBD1 (6 bases). Germline values: CDR1 LNHDA, CDR2 SQIVND (reference sequence). CDR3 length: 15 amino acids. Trimming removed 5 bases from V and 1 base from J, with 13 bases in between. CDR3 in DNA: TGTGCCAGTAGTCAAAGGGACACCCGCACAGATACGCAGTATTTT. Protein product: CASSQRDTRTDTQYF.

J is TRBJ2-3 and V is TRBV12-5; no reliable D call. Germline values: CDR1 LGHNT, CDR2 FRNRAP. Trimming removed 4 bases from V and 6 bases from J, with 11 bases in between. The CDR3 consists of 13 residues. CDR3 sequence reads: CASGSTYGDTQYF. CDR3 nucleotides: TGTGCTAGTGGTTCCACCTACGGGGATACGCAGTATTTT.

In nucleotides, the CDR3 is TGTGCCAGCGCTAGAGGAGGGGACAGGCAGAACACTGAAGCTTTCTTT. Its protein is CASARGGDRQNTEAFF. The J gene is TRBJ1-1, the V gene TRBV9, with 8 bases lining up with TRBD1. This CDR3 has 16 residues. V lost 7 bases to trimming and J lost 1 base; unmatched junction nucleotides: 12. Germline assignment: CDR1 SGDLS and CDR2 YYNGEE. The complete variable domain, with remaining parts taken from reference TRBV9 and TRBJ1-1, reads DSGVTQTPKHLITATGQRVTLRCSPRSGDLSVYWYQQSLDQGLQFLIQYYNGEERAKGNILERFSAQQFPDLHSELNLSSLELGDSALYFCASARGGDRQNTEAFFGQGTRLTVV.

The chain employs TRBV2 and TRBJ1-1, with D uncertain. The germline V gene encodes CDR1 SNHLY and CDR2 FYNNEI. This CDR3 is 12 amino acids long. Trimming shortened V by 5 bases and J by 4 bases, and 8 bases separated the two germline ends. CDR3 residues: CASSRGSTEAFF. The CDR3 DNA follows: TGTGCCAGCAGTCGAGGGTCCACTGAAGCTTTCTTT.

The chain uses TRBV4-3 and TRBJ2-3; 10 bases match TRBD2. The CDR3 runs to 19 residues. CDR1 and CDR2 from the germline V gene are LGHNA and YSLEER. J gave up 0 bases and V 2 bases, and 11 bases lay outside the gene matches. This chain's CDR3 is CASSQRFSSGSPSTDTQYF. DNA of the CDR3: TGCGCCAGCAGCCAAAGATTTTCTAGCGGGAGTCCGAGCACAGATACGCAGTATTTT.

The chain has TRBV29-1 and TRBJ1-1, with 8 bases lining up with TRBD1. Trimming took 4 bases from V and 5 from J; bases not matched to a gene: 6. The CDR3 totals 13 residues. Germline assignment: CDR1 SQVTM and CDR2 ANQGSEA. CDR3 sequence: CSVGVRGLTEAFF. DNA for the CDR3: TGCAGCGTTGGGGTCAGGGGGCTTACTGAAGCTTTCTTT.

The V call is TRBV27, the J call TRBJ1-3; a weak D match, TRBD1 (5 bases). This CDR3 comprises 15 residues. Germline V gives CDR1 MNHEY, CDR2 SMNVEV (reference sequence). Deletions cut 3 bases from V and 2 bases from J, with 11 bases between. The CDR3 sequence: CASSFQGNPGNTIYF. The DNA for the CDR3 is TGTGCCAGCAGTTTTCAGGGTAACCCTGGAAACACCATATATTTT.

A few counts support this clone. This chain connects TRBV14 to TRBJ2-7; TRBD2 is a possible D gene (5 bases). This CDR3 has 14 amino acids. The germline V gene encodes CDR1 SGHDN and CDR2 FVKESK. V lost 5 bases to trimming and J lost 0 bases, with 11 bases between them. The CDR3 spells CASSSGRISYEQYF. In DNA form, the CDR3 reads TGTGCCAGCAGCAGCGGACGGATCTCCTACGAGCAGTACTTC.

The V gene is TRBV7-2, the J gene TRBJ1-1, with 9 bases lining up with TRBD1. This CDR3 has 14 amino acids. V lost 6 bases and J lost 6; bases outside the gene matches: 8. Per germline, CDR1 SGHTA and CDR2 FQGNSA. For the CDR3, the DNA is TGTGCCAGCAGACCGGGACAGGGTCGCTCTGAAGCTTTCTTT. Protein product: CASRPGQGRSEAFF.

This clone was seen a handful of times. The chain joins TRBV28 to TRBJ1-1, with no clear D. This CDR3 comprises 15 residues. The V and J ends lost 4 bases and 0 bases respectively, with 12 bases between them. CDR1 MDHEN and CDR2 SYDVKM come from the germline V gene. CDR3: CASSSLWQVNTEAFF. CDR3 nucleotides: TGTGCCAGCAGTTCTCTTTGGCAGGTGAACACTGAAGCTTTCTTT.

This clone was found a few times. The chain couples TRBV27 to TRBJ1-5, with TRBD1 matching over 11 bases. This CDR3 has 17 amino acids. V shed 6 bases and J 7 bases; nucleotides not matched to a gene: 14. Germline lookup yields CDR1 MNHEY and CDR2 SMNVEV (reference sequence). The DNA of the CDR3 is TGTGCCAGCAGACCCCAGATGGCCGGGACAGGGGGACAGCCCCAGCATTTT. As protein: CASRPQMAGTGGQPQHF.

V usage is TRBV10-3 and J usage is TRBJ2-7; 12 bases map to TRBD1. The CDR3 is 15 residues long. Germline loops: CDR1 ENHRY, CDR2 SYGVKD. With 5 bases clipped from V and 4 bases from J, the junction kept 6 bases outside the gene matches. The DNA for the CDR3 is TGTGCCATCAGTTCCGGGACAGGGGGCTGGTACGAGCAGTACGTC. Translation: CAISSGTGGWYEQYV.

This clone was picked up one time. This CDR3 reads CASSDSRGRLAYEQYV. The DNA for the CDR3 is TGTGCCAGCAGTGACTCGCGCGGGAGGCTCGCCTACGAGCAGTACGTC. This rearrangement joins TRBV6-4 to TRBJ2-7, with TRBD2 matching 8 bases. The CDR3 sequence is 16 residues long. J gave up 2 bases and V 0 bases, and 6 bases lay outside the gene matches. Germline lookup yields CDR1 MRHNA and CDR2 SNTAGT.

This chain joins TRBV5-1 and TRBJ2-1; TRBD1 matches 9 bases. Germline CDR1 reads SGHRS; CDR2 reads YFSETQ. There are 15 residues in the CDR3. V was pared by 4 bases and J by 2 bases, with 4 bases of the junction left unmatched. The CDR3 nucleotides are TGCGCCAGCAGCCCGGGACAGGGAACCTACAATGAGCAGTTCTTC. Translating gives CASSPGQGTYNEQFF.

This clone has just a few counts. The chain couples TRBV7-3 to TRBJ2-3, with D perhaps matching TRBD2 (6 bases). This CDR3 spans 15 amino acids. Trimming removed 4 bases at V and 3 bases at J, with 14 bases between. Germline-derived CDR1 and CDR2 are SGHTA and FQGTGA. CDR3 residues: CASSSSVGGTDTQYF. The CDR3 nucleotides are TGTGCCAGCAGCTCCTCGGTGGGGGGTACAGATACGCAGTATTTT.